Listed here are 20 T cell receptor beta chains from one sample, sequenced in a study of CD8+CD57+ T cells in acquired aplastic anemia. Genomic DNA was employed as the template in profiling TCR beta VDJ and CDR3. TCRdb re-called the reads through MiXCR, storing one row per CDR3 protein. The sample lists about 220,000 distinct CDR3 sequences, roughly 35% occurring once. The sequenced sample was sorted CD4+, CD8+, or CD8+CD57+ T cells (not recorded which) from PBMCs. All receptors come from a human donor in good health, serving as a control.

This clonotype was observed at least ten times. The CDR3 here is CATSKGGPYQETQYF. CDR3 sequence (DNA): TGTGCCACCAGTAAGGGCGGACCGTACCAAGAGACCCAGTACTTC. The genes are TRBV24-1 and TRBJ2-5; D unclear. Per the germline V gene, CDR1 is KGHDR and CDR2 is SFDVKD. V dropped 6 bases and J dropped 0 bases, with 13 bases sitting between them. The CDR3 is made up of 15 amino acids.

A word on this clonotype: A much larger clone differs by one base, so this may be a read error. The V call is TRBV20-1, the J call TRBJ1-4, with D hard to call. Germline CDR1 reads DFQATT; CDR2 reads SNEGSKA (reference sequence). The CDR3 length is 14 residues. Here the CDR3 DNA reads TGCAGTGCACGCGAACCCGCAACTAATGAAAGACTGTTTTTT. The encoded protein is CSAREPATNERLFF.

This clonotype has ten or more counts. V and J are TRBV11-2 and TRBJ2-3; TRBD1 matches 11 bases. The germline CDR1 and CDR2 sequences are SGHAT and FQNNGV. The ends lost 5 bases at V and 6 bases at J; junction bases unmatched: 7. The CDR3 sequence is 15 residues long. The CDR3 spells CASSPGQGAADTQYF. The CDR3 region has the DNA TGTGCCAGCAGCCCTGGACAGGGGGCGGCGGATACGCAGTATTTT.

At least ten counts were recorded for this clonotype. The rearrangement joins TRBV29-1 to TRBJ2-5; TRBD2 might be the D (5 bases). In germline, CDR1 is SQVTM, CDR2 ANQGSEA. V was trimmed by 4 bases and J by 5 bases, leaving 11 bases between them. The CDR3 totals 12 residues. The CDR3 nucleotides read TGCAGCGTTGGGGGAGTCCGGGAGACCCAGTACTTC. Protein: CSVGGVRETQYF.

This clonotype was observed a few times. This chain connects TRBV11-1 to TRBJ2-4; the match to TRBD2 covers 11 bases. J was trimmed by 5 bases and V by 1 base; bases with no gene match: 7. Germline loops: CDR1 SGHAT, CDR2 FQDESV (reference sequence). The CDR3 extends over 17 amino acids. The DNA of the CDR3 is TGTGCCAGCAGCTTAGGGGAAATTAGCGGGAGGGAAAACATTCAGTACTTC. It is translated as CASSLGEISGRENIQYF.

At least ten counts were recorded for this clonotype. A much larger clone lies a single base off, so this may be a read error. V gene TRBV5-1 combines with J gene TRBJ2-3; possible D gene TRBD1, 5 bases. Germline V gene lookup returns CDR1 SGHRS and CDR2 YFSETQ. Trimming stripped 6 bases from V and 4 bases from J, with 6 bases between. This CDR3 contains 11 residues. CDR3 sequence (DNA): TGCGCCAGCACACAGGCAGATACGCAGTATTTT. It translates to CASTQADTQYF. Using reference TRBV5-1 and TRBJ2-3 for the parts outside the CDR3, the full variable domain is KAGVTQTPRYLIKTRGQQVTLSCSPISGHRSVSWYQQTPGQGLQFLFEYFSETQRNKGNFPGRFSGRQFSNSRSEMNVSTLELGDSALYLCASTQADTQYFGPGTRLTVL.

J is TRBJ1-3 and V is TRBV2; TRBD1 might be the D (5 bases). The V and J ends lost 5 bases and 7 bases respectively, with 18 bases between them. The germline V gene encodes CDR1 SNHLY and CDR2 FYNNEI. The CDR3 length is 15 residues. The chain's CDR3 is CASSLRGGWRNTIYF. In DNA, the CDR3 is TGTGCCAGCAGTCTACGGGGGGGTTGGAGGAACACCATATATTTT.

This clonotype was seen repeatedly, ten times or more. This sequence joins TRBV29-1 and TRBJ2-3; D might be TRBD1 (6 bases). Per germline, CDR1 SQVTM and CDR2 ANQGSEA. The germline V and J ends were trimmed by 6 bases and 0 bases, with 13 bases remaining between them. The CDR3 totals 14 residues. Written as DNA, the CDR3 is TGCAGCGTGAGACATGGACAGAGCACAGATACGCAGTATTTT. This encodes CSVRHGQSTDTQYF.

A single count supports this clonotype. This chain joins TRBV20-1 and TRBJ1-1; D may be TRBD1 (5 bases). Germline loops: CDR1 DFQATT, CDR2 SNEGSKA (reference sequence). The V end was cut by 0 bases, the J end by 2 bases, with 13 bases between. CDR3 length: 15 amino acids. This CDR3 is CSAREQPWDNTEAFF. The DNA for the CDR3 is TGCAGTGCTAGAGAGCAGCCTTGGGACAACACTGAAGCTTTCTTT.

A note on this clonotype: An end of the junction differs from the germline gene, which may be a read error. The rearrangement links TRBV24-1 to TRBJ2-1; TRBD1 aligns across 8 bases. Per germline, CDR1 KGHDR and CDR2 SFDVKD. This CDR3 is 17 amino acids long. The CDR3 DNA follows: TGTGCCACCAGTGACTGTGCAACAGGGGGACCCTTGAATGAGCAGCTCTTC. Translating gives CATSDCATGGPLNEQLF.

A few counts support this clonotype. In nucleotides, the CDR3 is TGTGCCAGCAGTGAATATGGGACGGGAAAAAAACTGTTTTTT. Translating gives CASSEYGTGKKLFF. V and J are TRBV13 and TRBJ1-4, with D perhaps TRBD1 (5 bases). The CDR3 runs to 14 residues. Looked up from germline, CDR1 is PRHDT and CDR2 is FYEKMQ (reference sequence). V was clipped by 6 bases and J by 9 bases, with 17 bases between them.

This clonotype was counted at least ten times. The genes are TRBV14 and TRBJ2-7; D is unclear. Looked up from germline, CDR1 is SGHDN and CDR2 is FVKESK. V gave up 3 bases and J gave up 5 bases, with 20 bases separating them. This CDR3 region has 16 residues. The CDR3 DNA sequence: TGTGCCAGCAGCCACGTATTCCCCGGGTACGGGCACGAGCAGTACTTC. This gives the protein CASSHVFPGYGHEQYF. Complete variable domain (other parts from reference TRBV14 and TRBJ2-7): EAGVTQFPSHSVIEKGQTVTLRCDPISGHDNLYWYRRVMGKEIKFLLHFVKESKQDESGMPNNRFLAERTGGTYSTLKVQPAELEDSGVYFCASSHVFPGYGHEQYFGPGTRLTVT.

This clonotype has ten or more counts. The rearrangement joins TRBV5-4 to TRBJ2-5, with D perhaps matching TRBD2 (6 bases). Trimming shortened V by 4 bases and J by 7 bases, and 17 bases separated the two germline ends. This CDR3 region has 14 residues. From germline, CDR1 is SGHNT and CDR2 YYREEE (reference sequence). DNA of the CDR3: TGTGCCAGCAGCGGGGCGGGAAGCGACGGGACCCAGTACTTC. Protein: CASSGAGSDGTQYF.

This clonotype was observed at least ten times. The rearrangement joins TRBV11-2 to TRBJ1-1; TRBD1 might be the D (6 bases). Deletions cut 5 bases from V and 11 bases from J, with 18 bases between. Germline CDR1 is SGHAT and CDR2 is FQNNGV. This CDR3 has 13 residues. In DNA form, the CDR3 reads TGTGCCAGCAGCGCGGACAGCCTCGGCCGGGCTTTCTTT. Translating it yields CASSADSLGRAFF.

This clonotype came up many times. CDR3 DNA: TGCGCCAGCAGCTTGGCCGGCGCGGGGGGCAATGAGCAGTTCTTC. As protein: CASSLAGAGGNEQFF. This chain connects TRBV5-1 to TRBJ2-1, with 8 bases fitting TRBD2. Germline values: CDR1 SGHRS, CDR2 YFSETQ. V shed 0 bases and J 6 bases; nucleotides not matched to a gene: 5. The CDR3 contains 15 residues.

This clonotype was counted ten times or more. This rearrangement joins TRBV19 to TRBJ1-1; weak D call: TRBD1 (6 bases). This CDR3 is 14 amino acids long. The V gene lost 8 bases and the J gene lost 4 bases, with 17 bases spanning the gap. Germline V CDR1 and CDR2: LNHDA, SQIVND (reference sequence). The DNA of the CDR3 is TGTGCCAGTCTTCGCGTAGGGGGGGCCACTGAAGCTTTCTTT. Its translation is CASLRVGGATEAFF. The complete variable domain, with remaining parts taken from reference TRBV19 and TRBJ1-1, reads DGGITQSPKYLFRKEGQNVTLSCEQNLNHDAMYWYRQDPGQGLRLIYYSQIVNDFQKGDIAEGYSVSREKKESFPLTVTSAQKNPTAFYLCASLRVGGATEAFFGQGTRLTVV.

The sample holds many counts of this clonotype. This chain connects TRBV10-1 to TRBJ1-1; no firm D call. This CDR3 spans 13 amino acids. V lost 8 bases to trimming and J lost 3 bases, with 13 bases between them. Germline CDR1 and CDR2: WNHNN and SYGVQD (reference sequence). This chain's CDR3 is CASSSGRDTEAFF. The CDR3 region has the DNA TGCGCCAGCTCTTCGGGGAGGGACACTGAAGCTTTCTTT.

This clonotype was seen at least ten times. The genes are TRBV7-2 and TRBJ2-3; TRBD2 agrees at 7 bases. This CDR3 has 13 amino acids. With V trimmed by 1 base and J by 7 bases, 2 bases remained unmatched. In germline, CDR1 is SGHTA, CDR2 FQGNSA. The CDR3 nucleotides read TGTGCCAGCAGCTTAGGGGGGGGAAATACGCAGTATTTT. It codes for CASSLGGGNTQYF.

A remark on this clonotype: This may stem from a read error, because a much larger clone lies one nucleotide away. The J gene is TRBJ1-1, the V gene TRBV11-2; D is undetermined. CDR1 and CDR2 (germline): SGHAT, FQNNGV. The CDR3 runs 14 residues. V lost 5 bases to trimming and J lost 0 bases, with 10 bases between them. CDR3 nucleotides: TGTGCCAGCAGCGCCGACGGAATGAACACTGAAGCTTTCTTT. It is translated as CASSADGMNTEAFF.

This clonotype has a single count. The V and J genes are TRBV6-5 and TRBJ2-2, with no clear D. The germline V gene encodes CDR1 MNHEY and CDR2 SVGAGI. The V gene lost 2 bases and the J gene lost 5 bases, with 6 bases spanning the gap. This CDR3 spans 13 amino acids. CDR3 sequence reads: CASSYGRTGELFF. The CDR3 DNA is TGTGCCAGCAGTTACGGTCGGACCGGGGAGCTGTTTTTT.